Following are 5 T cell receptor beta chains from one sample sequenced in a study of cytomegalovirus exposure and HLA in healthy donors. The PCR used 60 Vbeta and 13 Jbeta primers. Data came from immunoSEQ multiplex PCR; TCRdb stores just in-frame clones and leaves some out. The ten most abundant clones cover less than 2.5% of a sample with 50,000 to 75,000 clones. The specimen was PBMCs. The source of these receptors is a woman under 30 in good health and CMV-seronegative.

The chain links TRBV7-9 to TRBJ1-6; D remains ambiguous. CDR1 and CDR2 from the germline V gene are SEHNR and FQNEAQ (reference sequence). Trimming pared 7 bases from V and 8 bases from J, leaving 18 bases between. The CDR3 is made up of 15 amino acids. CDR3 DNA sequence: TGTGCCAGCACACGAGATAATCCCCTCTATTCACCCCTCCACTTT. It is translated as CASTRDNPLYSPLHF. Full variable domain (remainder filled in from reference TRBV7-9 and TRBJ1-6): DTGVSQNPRHKITKRGQNVTFRCDPISEHNRLYWYRQTLGQGPEFLTYFQNEAQLEKSRLLSDRFSAERPKGSFSTLEIQRTEQGDSAMYLCASTRDNPLYSPLHFGNGTRLTVT.

This chain connects TRBV19 to TRBJ2-7, with 7 bases lining up with TRBD2. Germline CDR1 is LNHDA and CDR2 is SQIVND (reference sequence). J gave up 2 bases and V 3 bases, and 13 bases lay outside the gene matches. There are 17 residues in the CDR3. The CDR3 protein is CASSIGGWRNPTYEQYF. DNA of the CDR3: TGTGCCAGTAGTATCGGGGGGTGGAGAAATCCAACCTACGAGCAGTACTTC.

The V and J genes are TRBV11-2 and TRBJ2-1; no reliable D call. There are 14 residues in the CDR3. Germline loops: CDR1 SGHAT, CDR2 FQNNGV. The V and J ends lost 1 base and 3 bases respectively, with 7 bases between them. The CDR3 coding sequence is TGTGCCAGCAGCTTAGGGCCTAGCTACAATGAGCAGTTCTTC. Protein: CASSLGPSYNEQFF. The variable domain in full, with the rest retrieved from reference TRBV11-2 and TRBJ2-1, is EAGVAQSPRYKIIEKRQSVAFWCNPISGHATLYWYQQILGQGPKLLIQFQNNGVVDDSQLPKDRFSAERLKGVDSTLKIQPAKLEDSAVYLCASSLGPSYNEQFFGPGTRLTVL.

The genes are TRBV10-1 and TRBJ2-1; D is ambiguous. Germline CDR1 reads WNHNN; CDR2 reads SYGVQD (reference sequence). The CDR3 is 13 amino acids. The germline V and J ends were trimmed by 4 bases and 9 bases, with 13 bases remaining between them. The CDR3 nucleotides are TGCGCCAGCAGTGGTTCAGCGAGTCTTGAGCAGTTCTTC. Translating it yields CASSGSASLEQFF.

The chain carries TRBV5-4 and TRBJ2-5, with D possibly TRBD1 on 6 matching bases. Between the trimmed V and J ends, which lost 4 bases and 1 base, there was a span of 17 bases. The CDR3 has 16 amino acids. Germline CDR1 SGHNT, CDR2 YYREEE (reference sequence). In DNA form, the CDR3 reads TGTGCCAGCAGCCCCGTCGTTGCAGGGGCCCAAGAGACCCAGTACTTC. Translating gives CASSPVVAGAQETQYF.